Below, 17 T cell receptor beta chains from the same sample are listed, as sequenced in a study of OX40 agonist ivuxolimab in advanced cancers. Clones were sequenced by immunoSEQ multiplex PCR, and TCRdb holds only the in-frame ones, with some missing. Among around 60,000 clones listed, about nine tenths were seen once. The material was CD4+ or CD8+ T cells sorted from blood, obtained in a trial of the OX40 agonist ivuxolimab. Receptor source: an adult with an advanced solid tumor such as melanoma, head and neck, liver or kidney cancer.

This rearrangement joins TRBV28 to TRBJ2-2; D is possibly TRBD2 (6 bases). The CDR3 spans 14 residues. The germline CDR1 and CDR2 sequences are MDHEN and SYDVKM. The V and J ends lost 5 bases and 1 base respectively, with 8 bases between them. For the CDR3, the DNA is TGTGCCAGCAGTGATAGCGGGAACACCGGGGAGCTGTTTTTT. It yields the protein CASSDSGNTGELFF.

The chain links TRBV30 to TRBJ2-5; the match to TRBD2 covers 10 bases. Germline V CDR1 and CDR2: GTSNPN, SVGIG (reference sequence). V lost 3 bases, J lost 5 bases, and 3 bases stayed unmatched. The CDR3 has 13 residues. The CDR3 coding sequence is TGTGCCTGGAGCCCGGGACTAGCGGAGACCCAGTACTTC. Translating it yields CAWSPGLAETQYF.

The J gene is TRBJ1-2, the V gene TRBV30; TRBD1 agrees at 8 bases. This CDR3 contains 14 residues. From germline, CDR1 is GTSNPN and CDR2 SVGIG (reference sequence). After removal of 0 bases from V and 8 bases from J, the junction contained 8 bases not matched to a gene. The CDR3 here is CAWSVGQGILGYTF. In DNA form, the CDR3 reads TGTGCCTGGAGTGTCGGACAGGGCATATTGGGCTACACCTTC.

CDR3 nucleotides: TGTGCCAGCAGTTACGATAGCAATCAGCCCCAGCATTTT. Protein: CASSYDSNQPQHF. The V and J genes are TRBV6-5 and TRBJ1-5; no reliable D call. This CDR3 is 13 amino acids long. The V end was cut by 2 bases, the J end by 0 bases, with 2 bases between. Germline CDR1 and CDR2: MNHEY and SVGAGI.

This clone came up once. The V gene is TRBV5-5, the J gene TRBJ1-4; maybe TRBD1 (6 bases). With 0 bases removed from V and 6 bases from J, the gap between germline ends came to 9 bases. The germline V gene encodes CDR1 SGHKS and CDR2 YYEKEE (reference sequence). CDR3 length: 14 amino acids. Written as DNA, the CDR3 is TGTGCCAGCAGCTTGGACAGGGTTGATGAAAAACTGTTTTTT. This encodes CASSLDRVDEKLFF. The variable domain in full, with the rest retrieved from reference TRBV5-5 and TRBJ1-4, is DAGVTQSPTHLIKTRGQQVTLRCSPISGHKSVSWYQQVLGQGPQFIFQYYEKEERGRGNFPDRFSARQFPNYSSELNVNALLLGDSALYLCASSLDRVDEKLFFGSGTQLSVL.

The V and J genes are TRBV6-5 and TRBJ1-2; D ambiguous. Germline V gene data show CDR1 as MNHEY and CDR2 as SVGAGI. V lost 2 bases and J lost 2, with 6 bases in between. The CDR3 runs to 13 residues. In DNA, the CDR3 is TGTGCCAGCAGTTACGATCAGAACTATGGCTACACCTTC. Translating it yields CASSYDQNYGYTF.

The J gene is TRBJ1-1, the V gene TRBV6-5; 7 bases line up with TRBD1. The germline gives CDR1 MNHEY, CDR2 SVGAGI. V shed 5 bases and J 6 bases; nucleotides not matched to a gene: 12. The CDR3 length is 15 residues. The CDR3: CASSIRGLLFAEAFF. The CDR3 DNA reads as TGTGCCAGCAGTATTAGGGGGCTCCTCTTTGCTGAAGCTTTCTTT.

The table lists this clone with a count of one. The rearrangement uses TRBV27 and TRBJ2-7; D is possibly TRBD1 (5 bases). V was pared by 2 bases and J by 3 bases, with 8 bases between. Germline V CDR1 and CDR2: MNHEY, SMNVEV (reference sequence). This CDR3 spans 13 amino acids. As DNA, the CDR3 is TGTGCCAGCAGTTTACAGCAGGGCTACGAGCAGTACTTC. This translates into CASSLQQGYEQYF.

This rearrangement joins TRBV5-1 to TRBJ2-5; D gene uncertain. CDR1 and CDR2 from the germline V gene are SGHRS and YFSETQ. The CDR3 is 13 residues long. Trimming stripped 1 base from V and 2 bases from J, with 6 bases between. The CDR3 nucleotides are TGCGCCAGCAGCTTGCCTAATCAAGAGACCCAGTACTTC. Translated: CASSLPNQETQYF.

The chain links TRBV7-9 to TRBJ1-4; maybe TRBD1 (5 bases). The ends were cut back, 4 bases at V and 2 bases at J, with 11 bases in the middle. The germline CDR1 and CDR2 sequences are SEHNR and FQNEAQ (reference sequence). This CDR3 has 15 amino acids. The CDR3 DNA follows: TGTGCCAGCAGCTGGGGCGGGGCCACTAATGAAAAACTGTTTTTT. Its protein product is CASSWGGATNEKLFF.

The chain couples TRBV6-1 to TRBJ1-1, with D uncertain. Germline CDR1 and CDR2: MNHNS and SASEGT. This CDR3 spans 11 amino acids. The V end was cut by 5 bases, the J end by 6 bases, with 7 bases between. CDR3 in amino acids: CASSINSEAFF. DNA for the CDR3: TGTGCCAGCAGTATCAACTCTGAAGCTTTCTTT.

The CDR3 DNA reads TGTGCCAGCAGCCAAGACGGACACCGGGATAACACTGAAGCTTTCTTT. This gives the protein CASSQDGHRDNTEAFF. V and J are TRBV14 and TRBJ1-1; possible D gene TRBD1, 5 bases. V was cut by 0 bases and J by 2 bases, with 13 bases left in between. The CDR3 is made up of 16 amino acids. Germline loops: CDR1 SGHDN, CDR2 FVKESK.

This clone was picked up one time. The V gene is TRBV6-5, the J gene TRBJ2-6; D ambiguous. There are 13 residues in the CDR3. Trimming pared 8 bases from V and 0 bases from J, leaving 5 bases between. Germline V lookup: CDR1 MNHEY, CDR2 SVGAGI. CDR3: CASFSSGANVLTF. The DNA for the CDR3 is TGTGCCAGCTTCAGCTCTGGGGCCAACGTCCTGACTTTC.

The chain recombines TRBV30 with TRBJ2-1, with 8 nucleotides matching TRBD2. After removal of 4 bases from V and 3 bases from J, the junction contained 5 bases not matched to a gene. This CDR3 region has 14 residues. Germline CDR1 reads GTSNPN; CDR2 reads SVGIG (reference sequence). As DNA, the CDR3 is TGTGCCTGGAATAGTGGGACTAGCTACAATGAGCAGTTCTTC. This sequence encodes CAWNSGTSYNEQFF.

V and J are TRBV19 and TRBJ2-6, with D maybe TRBD2 (5 bases). The CDR3 sequence is 14 residues long. Germline V gene lookup returns CDR1 LNHDA and CDR2 SQIVND (reference sequence). Trimming shortened V by 4 bases and J by 2 bases, and 6 bases separated the two germline ends. The CDR3 here is CASSTGTGANVLTF. CDR3 sequence (DNA): TGTGCCAGTAGTACCGGGACTGGGGCCAACGTCCTGACTTTC.

The genes are TRBV5-1 and TRBJ2-7, with a tentative D call TRBD1 (7 bases). Germline-derived CDR1 and CDR2 are SGHRS and YFSETQ. The length of the CDR3 is 17 residues. With 5 bases removed from V and 1 base from J, the gap between germline ends came to 22 bases. CDR3 loop: CASREGTALSLSYEQYF. The CDR3 DNA is TGCGCCAGCAGGGAGGGGACAGCCTTATCTCTGTCCTACGAGCAGTACTTC.

In DNA form, the CDR3 reads TGTGCCAGCAGCTTAAGGGCGGATACAGTTGAGCAGTTCTTC. This encodes CASSLRADTVEQFF. The rearrangement links TRBV7-9 to TRBJ2-1; D is unresolved. CDR3 length: 14 amino acids. Deletions cut 2 bases from V and 9 bases from J, with 14 bases between. Germline V gene sequence: CDR1 SEHNR, CDR2 FQNEAQ (reference sequence).